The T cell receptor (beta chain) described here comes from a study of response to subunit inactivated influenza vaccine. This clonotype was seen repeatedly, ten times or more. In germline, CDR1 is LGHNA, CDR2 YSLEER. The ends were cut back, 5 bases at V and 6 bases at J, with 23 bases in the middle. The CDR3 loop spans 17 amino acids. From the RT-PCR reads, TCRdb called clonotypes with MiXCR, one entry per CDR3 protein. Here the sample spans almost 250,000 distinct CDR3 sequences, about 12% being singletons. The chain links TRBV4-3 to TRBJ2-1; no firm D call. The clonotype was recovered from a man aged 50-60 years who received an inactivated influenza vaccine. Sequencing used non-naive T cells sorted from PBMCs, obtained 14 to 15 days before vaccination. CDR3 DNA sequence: TGCGCCAGCAGCAACAAGATCGGAACCCGAGATACCAATGAGCAGTTCTTC. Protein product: CASSNKIGTRDTNEQFF.